This T cell receptor (beta chain) came from a study of identical twins. The CDR3 has 15 amino acids. V shed 0 bases, J shed 7 bases, and the junction held 6 bases outside the gene matches. Germline CDR1 is DFQATT and CDR2 is SNEGSKA (reference sequence). Note on this clonotype: The antigen is not known.

TCRdb re-called the 5' RACE reads with MiXCR, one entry per CDR3 protein. This sample yields about 890,000 distinct CDR3 sequences, of which 12% are seen a single time; about 1.6% belongs to the top ten. All donors were healthy, and all were Caucasian. Notes on the study in general: Low generation-probability sequences were in excess among twin-shared out-of-frame alpha sequences.

Separately, the same data were catalogued under a study of yellow fever vaccine responses in identical twins.

V is TRBV20-1 and J is TRBJ1-6; TRBD1 matches 7 bases. Sequenced: PBMCs. The receptor was derived from a woman aged 18-29 years in good health. In DNA form, the CDR3 reads TGCAGTGCTAGAGATCAGGGGGGGTCGAATTCACCCCTCCACTTT. Protein product: CSARDQGGSNSPLHF.